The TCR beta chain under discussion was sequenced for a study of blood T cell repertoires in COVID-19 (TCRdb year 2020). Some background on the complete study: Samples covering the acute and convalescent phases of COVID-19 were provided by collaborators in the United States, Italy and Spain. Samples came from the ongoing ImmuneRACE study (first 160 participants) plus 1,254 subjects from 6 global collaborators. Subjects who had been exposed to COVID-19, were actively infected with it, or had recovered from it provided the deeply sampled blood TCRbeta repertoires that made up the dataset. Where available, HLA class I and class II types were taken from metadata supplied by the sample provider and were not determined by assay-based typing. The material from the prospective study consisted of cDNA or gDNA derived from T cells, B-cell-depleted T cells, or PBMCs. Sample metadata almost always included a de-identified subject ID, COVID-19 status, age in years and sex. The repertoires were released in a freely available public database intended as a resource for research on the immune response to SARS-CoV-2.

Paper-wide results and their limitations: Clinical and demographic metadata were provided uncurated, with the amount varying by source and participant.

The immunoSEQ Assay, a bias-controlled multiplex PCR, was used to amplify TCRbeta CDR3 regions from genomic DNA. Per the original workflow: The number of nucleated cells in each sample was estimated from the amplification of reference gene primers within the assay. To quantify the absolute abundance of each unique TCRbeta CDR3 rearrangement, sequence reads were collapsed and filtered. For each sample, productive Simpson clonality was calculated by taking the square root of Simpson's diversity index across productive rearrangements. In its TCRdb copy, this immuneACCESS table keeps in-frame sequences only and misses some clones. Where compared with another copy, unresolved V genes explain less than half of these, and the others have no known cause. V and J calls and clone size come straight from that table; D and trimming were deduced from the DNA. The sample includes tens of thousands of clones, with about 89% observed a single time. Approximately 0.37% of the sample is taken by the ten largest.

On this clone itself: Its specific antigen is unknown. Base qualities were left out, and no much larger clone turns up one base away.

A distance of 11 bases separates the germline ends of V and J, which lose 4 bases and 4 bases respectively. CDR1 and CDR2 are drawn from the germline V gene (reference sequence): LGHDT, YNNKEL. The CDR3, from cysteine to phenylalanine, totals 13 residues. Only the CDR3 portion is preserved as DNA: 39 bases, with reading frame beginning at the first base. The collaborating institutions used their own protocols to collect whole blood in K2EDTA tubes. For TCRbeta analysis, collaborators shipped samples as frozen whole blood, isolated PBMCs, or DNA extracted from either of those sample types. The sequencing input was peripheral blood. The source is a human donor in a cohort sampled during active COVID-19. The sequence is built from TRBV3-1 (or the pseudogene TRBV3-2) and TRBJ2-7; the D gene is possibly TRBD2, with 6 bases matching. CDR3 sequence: CASSPQAGYEQYF. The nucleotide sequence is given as TGTGCCAGCAGCCCCCAAGCGGGTTACGAGCAGTACTTC.